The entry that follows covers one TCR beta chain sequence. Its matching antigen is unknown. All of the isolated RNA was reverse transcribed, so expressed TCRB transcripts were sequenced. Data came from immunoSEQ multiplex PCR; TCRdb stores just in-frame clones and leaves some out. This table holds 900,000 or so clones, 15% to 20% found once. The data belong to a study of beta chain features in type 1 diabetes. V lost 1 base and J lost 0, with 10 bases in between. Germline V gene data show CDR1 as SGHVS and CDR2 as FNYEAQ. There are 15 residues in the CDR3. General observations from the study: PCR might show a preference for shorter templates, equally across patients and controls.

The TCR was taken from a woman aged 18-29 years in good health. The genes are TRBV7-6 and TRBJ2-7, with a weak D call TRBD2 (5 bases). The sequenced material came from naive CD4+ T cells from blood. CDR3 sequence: CASSLGGSLSYEQYF. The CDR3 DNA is TGTGCCAGCAGCTTAGGAGGGAGCCTCTCCTACGAGCAGTACTTC. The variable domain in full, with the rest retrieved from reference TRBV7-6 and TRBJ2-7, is GAGVSQSPRYKVTKRGQDVALRCDPISGHVSLYWYRQALGQGPEFLTYFNYEAQQDKSGLPNDRFSAERPEGSISTLTIQRTEQRDSAMYRCASSLGGSLSYEQYFGPGTRLTVT.